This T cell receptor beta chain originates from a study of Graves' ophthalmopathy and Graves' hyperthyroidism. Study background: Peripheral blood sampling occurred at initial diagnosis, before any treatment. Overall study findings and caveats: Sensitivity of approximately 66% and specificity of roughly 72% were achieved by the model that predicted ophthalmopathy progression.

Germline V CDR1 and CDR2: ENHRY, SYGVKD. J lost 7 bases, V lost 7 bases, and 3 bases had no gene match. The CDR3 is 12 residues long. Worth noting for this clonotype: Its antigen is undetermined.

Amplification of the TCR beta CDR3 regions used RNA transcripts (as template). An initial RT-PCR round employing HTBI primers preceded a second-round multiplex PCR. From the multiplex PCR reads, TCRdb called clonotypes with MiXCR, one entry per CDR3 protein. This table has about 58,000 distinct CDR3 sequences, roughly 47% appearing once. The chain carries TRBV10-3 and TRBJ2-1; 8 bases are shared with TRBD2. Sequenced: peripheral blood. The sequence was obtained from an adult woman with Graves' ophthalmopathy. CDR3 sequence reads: CAINERENEQFF. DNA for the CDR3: TGTGCCATCAACGAGCGGGAGAATGAGCAGTTCTTC.